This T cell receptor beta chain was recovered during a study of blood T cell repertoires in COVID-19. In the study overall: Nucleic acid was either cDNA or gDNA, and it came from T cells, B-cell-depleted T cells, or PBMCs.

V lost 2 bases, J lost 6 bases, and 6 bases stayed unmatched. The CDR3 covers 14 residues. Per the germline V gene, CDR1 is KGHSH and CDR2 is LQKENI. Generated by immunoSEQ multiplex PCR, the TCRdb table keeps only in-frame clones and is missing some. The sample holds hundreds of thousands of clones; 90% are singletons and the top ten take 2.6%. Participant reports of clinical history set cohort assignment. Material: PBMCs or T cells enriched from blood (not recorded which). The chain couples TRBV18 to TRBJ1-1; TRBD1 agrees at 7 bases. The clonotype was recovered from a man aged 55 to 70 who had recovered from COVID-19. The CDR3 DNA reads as TGTGCCAGCTCACCAACAGGGGTGGGCGCTGAAGCTTTCTTT. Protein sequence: CASSPTGVGAEAFF. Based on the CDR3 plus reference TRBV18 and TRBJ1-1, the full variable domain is NAGVMQNPRHLVRRRGQEARLRCSPMKGHSHVYWYRQLPEEGLKFMVYLQKENIIDESGMPKERFSAEFPKEGPSILRIQQVVRGDSAAYFCASSPTGVGAEAFFGQGTRLTVV.